A selection of T cell receptor beta chains follows, all from one sample in a study of Tregs in tolerant kidney transplant recipients. What these receptors recognize is not known. Data came from immunoSEQ multiplex PCR; TCRdb stores just in-frame clones and leaves some out. The repertoire includes more than 30,000 clones, 82% of them detected once, and around 2% sits in the top ten. Sample: Tregs from blood cultured with allogeneic cells. All receptors derive from a human donor in good health. The CDR3 runs from the conserved cysteine through the conserved F or W. D genes are given only for firm matches. The size field is filled for only some rows; it gives once, few, many or a size class.

d_call,v_call,j_call,clone_size,cdr3_nt,cdr3_aa
.,TRBV10-2,TRBJ2-3,.,TGCGCCAGCAGTGACGGGAGAAGGGCCGGGGGCACAGATACGCAGTATTTT,CASSDGRRAGGTDTQYF
.,TRBV11-3,TRBJ2-5,.,TGTGCCAGCAGCTTAGTTCCGGGGGCGACCCAGTACTTC,CASSLVPGATQYF
.,TRBV20-1,TRBJ2-5,few,TGCAGTGCTAGAGTGTTAGAGACCCAGTACTTC,CSARVLETQYF
.,TRBV6-5,TRBJ1-1,.,TGTGCCAGCAAGGACCCGAACACTGAAGCTTTCTTT,CASKDPNTEAFF
.,TRBV7-2,TRBJ2-3,once,TGTGCCAGCAGCCTCTGGCGCGGGAACAGGGATACGCAGTATTTT,CASSLWRGNRDTQYF
.,TRBV6-6,TRBJ1-6,.,TGTGCCAGCAAAGATTGGGCTGCGAATTCACCCCTCCACTTT,CASKDWAANSPLHF
TRBD1,TRBV29-1,TRBJ2-2,once,TGCAGCGTCGGGACAGGGGGCTCTCGAAACACCGGGGAGCTGTTTTTT,CSVGTGGSRNTGELFF
.,TRBV5-4,TRBJ1-2,.,TGTGCCAGCAGCTTGGCCACCGACTATGGCTACACCTTC,CASSLATDYGYTF
.,TRBV7-3,TRBJ2-2,once,TGTGCCAGCAGCAAAAGTGGGGGATACACCGGGGAGCTGTTTTTT,CASSKSGGYTGELFF
TRBD1,TRBV23-1,TRBJ1-1,.,TGCGCCAGCAGTCAATCGTCCCGGACCCCAGGGGGGTCGATGAACACTGAAGCTTTCTTT,CASSQSSRTPGGSMNTEAFF
TRBD2,TRBV6-5,TRBJ2-1,.,TGTGCCAGCAGTTTACGACGGGAGGGCTTCCGGCAGTTCTTC,CASSLRREGFRQFF
.,TRBV7-2,TRBJ2-3,.,TGTGCCAGCAGCCGGACGGGTGGCACAGATACGCAGTATTTT,CASSRTGGTDTQYF
.,TRBV13,TRBJ2-7,.,TGTGCCAGCAGCTACAGGATCCCCTACGAGCAGTACTTC,CASSYRIPYEQYF
.,TRBV11-3,TRBJ2-7,.,TGTGCCAGCAGCTTCAGGGGGACTTCGTACGAGCAGTACTTC,CASSFRGTSYEQYF
.,TRBV6-5,TRBJ1-5,once,TGTGCCAGCAGTAACCAGGGTGGAGTTAACCAGCCCCAGCATTTT,CASSNQGGVNQPQHF
TRBD1,TRBV11-3,TRBJ2-1,.,TGTGCCAGCAGCTTGGGACAGGGGGCCTCTTCGTACAATGAGCAGTTCTTC,CASSLGQGASSYNEQFF
.,TRBV7-2,TRBJ1-2,.,TGTGCCAGCAGCTCCCTCTGGGTCAGCTCTGGCTACACCTTC,CASSSLWVSSGYTF
.,TRBV27,TRBJ2-1,.,TGTGCCAGCAGTACATACGGGACATATTTCTTC,CASSTYGTYFF
.,TRBV18,TRBJ2-7,.,TGTGCCAGCTCACCACGTCTCAGGTTCTACGAGCAGTACTTC,CASSPRLRFYEQYF
.,TRBV9,TRBJ1-1,.,TGTGCCAGCAGCGTAGGTCCGGGGTTCGGAAACACTGAAGCTTTCTTT,CASSVGPGFGNTEAFF
.,TRBV11-3,TRBJ2-3,.,TGTGCCAGCAGCTTAGGGACTGGTACTAGCACAGATACGCAGTATTTT,CASSLGTGTSTDTQYF
TRBD2,TRBV28,TRBJ2-3,.,TGTGCCAGCAGCCCCCTAGCGGGAGGCGTAGATACGCAGTATTTT,CASSPLAGGVDTQYF